The T cell receptor beta chain described here comes from a study of blood T cells in healthy people across ages. Combining a sample-barcoded 5' primer with a J-beta primer mix, a second PCR ran for 7 to 11 cycles. TCRdb passed the 5' RACE reads through MiXCR, listing each CDR3 protein once. Among 750,000 to 1,000,000 distinct CDR3 sequences listed, just under 30% were seen once. The data were also submitted as part of a second study, on T cells of mothers and their children. As reported in that work: Donation was provided by three healthy Caucasian mothers along with their six children. Maternal samples each gave over 10 million TCR beta CDR3 reads, and child samples several million each. In unrelated and related pairs, TCR recombination output is shaped in a similar way by thymic selection. The overlap seen between related mothers and children slightly exceeded that of unrelated pairs, though not significantly.

The source is a woman between 35 and 50 years old in good health. Sequenced input: blood.

Here the CDR3 reads CASSIEGFGQPQHF. CDR3 nucleotide sequence: TGTGCCAGTAGTATTGAGGGGTTCGGACAGCCCCAGCATTTT. V is TRBV19 and J is TRBJ1-5, with D perhaps matching TRBD1 (5 bases). The CDR3 is 14 residues long. V was cut by 3 bases and J by 7 bases, with 13 bases left in between. CDR1 and CDR2 from the germline V gene are LNHDA and SQIVND (reference sequence).